This T cell receptor (beta chain) derives from a study of vaccination effects on CD4 cells after COVID-19. Study observations and caveats: Late post-vaccination samples showed marked contraction of infection- and vaccine-induced clones. The study had few convalescent patients and no early post-infection timepoints.

The CDR3 is 13 residues long. V shed 6 bases and J shed 3 bases, with 9 bases lying between them. Germline-derived CDR1 and CDR2 are WNHNN and SYGVQD (reference sequence). Prior to sequencing, the ViraFEST assay stimulated PBMC with viral peptide pools, which expanded the antigen-specific CD4+ T cells. Culture lasted about ten days before CD4+ T cell isolation. Neither prior SARS-CoV-2 infection nor positive nucleocapsid antibodies were present in the vaccine recipients. Wells each received two million PBMC, cultured with approximately 9.7 IU/ml IL-2 and roughly 9.3 ug/ml peptides. Half the medium was replaced with IL-2 medium on days 3 and 7. Comments on this clone: Antigen specificity is unknown.

Generated by immunoSEQ multiplex PCR, the TCRdb table keeps only in-frame clones and is missing some. In the table there are roughly 42,000 clones, around 70% of which are singletons. Sequencing was performed on CD4+ T cells from PBMCs cultured with HCoV-OC43 spike peptides, taken before COVID-19 vaccination. The subset is: HCoV-OC43 spike overlapping peptide pool stimulation. This TCR was sampled from a human donor who received a COVID-19 vaccine. The chain couples TRBV10-1 to TRBJ1-3; D gene uncertain. CDR3 protein: CASRGSDGNTIYF. The CDR3 DNA reads as TGCGCCAGCAGGGGTTCTGATGGAAACACCATATATTTT.